This T cell receptor (beta chain) was sequenced for a study of T cell responses to AZD1222 COVID-19 vaccine. Study-wide findings and caveats: The sample set comprised mostly white British donors with more females, and clonal diversity was possibly underestimated. Just a handful of AZD1222 recipients were seropositive at baseline. Across spike, vaccine-associated CD4 TCRs were found, dominant at 160-218 and 743-854.

Clones were sequenced by immunoSEQ multiplex PCR, and TCRdb holds only the in-frame ones, with some missing. This table has about 83,000 clones, approximately 89% appearing once. Germline CDR1 GTSNPN, CDR2 SVGIG (reference sequence). Trimming cost V 4 bases and J 4 bases, with 13 bases left between them. The CDR3 is made up of 13 amino acids. As for this clone: Antigen specificity is unknown.

This receptor was obtained from an adult who received the AZD1222 COVID-19 vaccine. The chain recombines TRBV30 with TRBJ1-1; D is undetermined. The material was peripheral blood, obtained 28 days after the second AZD1222 dose. The CDR3 region is CAWTSLPATEAFF. As DNA, the CDR3 is TGTGCCTGGACTTCCCTTCCAGCCACTGAAGCTTTCTTT.